These T cell receptor beta chains were read from a single sample in a study of OX40 agonist ivuxolimab in advanced cancers. Sequencing used immunoSEQ multiplex PCR; TCRdb keeps in-frame clones, though not all of them. Here the sample spans 75,000 to 95,000 clones, about 80% being singletons. Sequenced here: CD4+ or CD8+ T cells sorted from blood, sampled in a trial of the OX40 agonist ivuxolimab. These receptors were obtained from an adult with an advanced solid tumor such as melanoma, head and neck, liver or kidney cancer. The CDR3 runs from the conserved cysteine through the conserved F or W. D genes are given only for firm matches. Part of the rows lack a size; the others show once, few, many or a class for expanded clones.

cdr3_nt | cdr3_aa | j_call | d_call | clone_size | v_call
TGTGCCAGCAGCCAGAGCTCTGGAAACACCATATATTTT | CASSQSSGNTIYF | TRBJ1-3 | NA | NA | TRBV2
TGTGCCAGCAGCCAATCGAATCCACAGGAATTCTATGGCTACACCTTC | CASSQSNPQEFYGYTF | TRBJ1-2 | NA | NA | TRBV16
TGTGCCAGTAGTTCGACACAGGGGGCCCTAGATACGCAGTATTTT | CASSSTQGALDTQYF | TRBJ2-3 | TRBD1 | few | TRBV19
TGTGCCAGCAGCCGGGACAAGCACTACGAGCAGTACTTC | CASSRDKHYEQYF | TRBJ2-7 | NA | NA | TRBV27
TGTGCCAGCAGCCAACGGGTGGCCAATGAGCAGTTCTTC | CASSQRVANEQFF | TRBJ2-1 | NA | once | TRBV5-6
TGTGCCAGCAGTGGGACTAGCATTCAGTACTTC | CASSGTSIQYF | TRBJ2-4 | TRBD2 | NA | TRBV28
TGTGCCAGCAGTTTATTCCGGGACTTCTACAATGAGCAGTTCTTC | CASSLFRDFYNEQFF | TRBJ2-1 | NA | once | TRBV28
TGCGCCAGCAGCCAAGATTGGGCAGCAATTAATGAAAAACTGTTTTTT | CASSQDWAAINEKLFF | TRBJ1-4 | NA | NA | TRBV4-1
TGTGCCAGCAGCTTACTTATGGGGGGGACTAGCGTCGAGCAGTACTTC | CASSLLMGGTSVEQYF | TRBJ2-7 | TRBD2 | NA | TRBV7-2
TGTGCCAGCAGTTTACTTACGGCGGGTGGCTATGGCTACACCTTC | CASSLLTAGGYGYTF | TRBJ1-2 | NA | NA | TRBV28
TGTGCCAGCTCACGCGGTCGACTAGCGGAAAACAATGAGCAGTTCTTC | CASSRGRLAENNEQFF | TRBJ2-1 | TRBD2 | NA | TRBV18
TGTGCCAGCAGCTTTAACCATTTAGAGACCCAGTACTTC | CASSFNHLETQYF | TRBJ2-5 | NA | few | TRBV7-2
TGTGCCATCAGTGCGGGGGCGATCTACGAGCAGTACTTC | CAISAGAIYEQYF | TRBJ2-7 | NA | NA | TRBV10-3
TGTGCCAGCAGCAGTGACAGGGGGCGCCCAGATACGCAGTATTTT | CASSSDRGRPDTQYF | TRBJ2-3 | NA | NA | TRBV21-1
TGTGCCAGCACCCTAGGGGACAGGGGGAACTATGGCTACACCTTC | CASTLGDRGNYGYTF | TRBJ1-2 | TRBD1 | NA | TRBV6-1
TGCGCCAGCAGCCAAGCGACTACAGGGGGCGTTGGCTACACCTTC | CASSQATTGGVGYTF | TRBJ1-2 | TRBD1 | once | TRBV4-3
TGTGCCAGCAGTTATCGACAGCCTAATCAGCCCCAGCATTTT | CASSYRQPNQPQHF | TRBJ1-5 | NA | NA | TRBV6-5
TGCGCCAGCAGCTTGGGACAGAAAAATTCACCCCTCCACTTT | CASSLGQKNSPLHF | TRBJ1-6 | NA | NA | TRBV5-1